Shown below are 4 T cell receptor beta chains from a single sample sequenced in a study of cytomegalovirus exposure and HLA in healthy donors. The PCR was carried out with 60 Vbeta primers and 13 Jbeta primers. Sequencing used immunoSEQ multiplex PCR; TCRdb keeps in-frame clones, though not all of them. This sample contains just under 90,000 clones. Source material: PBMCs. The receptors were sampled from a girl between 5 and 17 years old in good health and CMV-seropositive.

CDR3 amino acids: CASSLSGAYSNQPQHF. The CDR3, as DNA: TGTGCCAGCAGCTTAAGCGGGGCTTATAGCAATCAGCCCCAGCATTTT. This sequence joins TRBV7-9 and TRBJ1-5; D is possibly TRBD1 (5 bases). The CDR3 length is 16 residues. Trimming took off 2 bases at V and 0 bases at J, with 11 bases between the two ends. CDR1 and CDR2 (germline): SEHNR, FQNEAQ (reference sequence).

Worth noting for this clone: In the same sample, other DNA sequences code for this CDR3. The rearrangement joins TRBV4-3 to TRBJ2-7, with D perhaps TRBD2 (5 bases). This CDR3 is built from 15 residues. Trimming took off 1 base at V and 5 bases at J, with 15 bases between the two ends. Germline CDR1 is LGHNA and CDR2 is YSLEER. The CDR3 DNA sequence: TGCGCCAGCAGCCAAGCTCTAACGGGGAGCGACGAGCAGTACTTC. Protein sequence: CASSQALTGSDEQYF.

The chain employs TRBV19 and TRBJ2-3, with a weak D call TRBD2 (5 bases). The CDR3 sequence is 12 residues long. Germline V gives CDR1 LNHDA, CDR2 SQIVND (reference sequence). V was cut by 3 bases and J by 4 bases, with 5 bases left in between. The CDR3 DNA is TGTGCCAGTAGTATTAGCGCAGATACGCAGTATTTT. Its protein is CASSISADTQYF. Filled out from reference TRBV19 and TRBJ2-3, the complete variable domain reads DGGITQSPKYLFRKEGQNVTLSCEQNLNHDAMYWYRQDPGQGLRLIYYSQIVNDFQKGDIAEGYSVSREKKESFPLTVTSAQKNPTAFYLCASSISADTQYFGPGTRLTVL.

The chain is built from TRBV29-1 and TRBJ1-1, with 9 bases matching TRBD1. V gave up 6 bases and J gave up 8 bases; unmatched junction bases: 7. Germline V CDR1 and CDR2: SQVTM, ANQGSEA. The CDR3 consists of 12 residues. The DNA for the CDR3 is TGCAGCGTCCAAACAGGGGGCGTAGAAGCTTTCTTT. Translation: CSVQTGGVEAFF.